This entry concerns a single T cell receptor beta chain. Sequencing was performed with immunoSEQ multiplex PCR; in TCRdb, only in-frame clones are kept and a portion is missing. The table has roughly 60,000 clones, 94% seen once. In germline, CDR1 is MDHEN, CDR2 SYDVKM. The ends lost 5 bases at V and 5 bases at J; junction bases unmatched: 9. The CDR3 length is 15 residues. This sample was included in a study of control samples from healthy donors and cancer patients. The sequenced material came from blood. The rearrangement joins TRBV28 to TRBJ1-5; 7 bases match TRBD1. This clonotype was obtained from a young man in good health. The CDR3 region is CASSAHTGVHQPQHF. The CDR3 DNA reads TGTGCCAGCAGTGCACACACAGGGGTACATCAGCCCCAGCATTTT.